Below are 29 T cell receptor beta chains sequenced from a single sample in a study of T cell changes during pregnancy in multiple sclerosis. TCRdb's table, derived via immunoSEQ multiplex PCR, lists solely in-frame clones and lacks some. The sample shows about 59,000 clones, over 85% of them seen only once. The sequencing used CD8+ T cells from peripheral blood mononuclear cells, collected in the third trimester of pregnancy. The source of these receptors is a female donor with multiple sclerosis, enrolled in a pregnancy study.

The rearrangement joins TRBV25-1 to TRBJ2-1; TRBD1 matches 8 bases. The CDR3 runs to 14 residues. Germline lookup yields CDR1 MGHDK and CDR2 SYGVNS. Trimming cost V 5 bases and J 6 bases; bases outside gene matches: 6. This chain's CDR3 is CASSQGAQSNEQFF. The CDR3 bases are TGTGCCAGCAGTCAGGGGGCTCAATCCAATGAGCAGTTCTTC.

This sequence joins TRBV6-6 and TRBJ2-2, with TRBD1 identical over 11 bases. V trimming: 7 bases; J trimming: 4 bases; junction bases outside the gene matches: 5. The CDR3 contains 15 residues. Germline V lookup: CDR1 MNHNY, CDR2 SVGAGI (reference sequence). CDR3 protein: CASTFGQGATGELFF. In DNA form, the CDR3 reads TGTGCCAGCACGTTTGGACAGGGGGCCACCGGGGAGCTGTTTTTT.

V is TRBV5-1 and J is TRBJ1-1; D is ambiguous. The V end was cut by 4 bases, the J end by 1 base, with 5 bases between. Germline-derived CDR1 and CDR2 are SGHRS and YFSETQ. This CDR3 has 12 amino acids. The CDR3 sequence: CASSLRNTEAFF. In DNA form, the CDR3 reads TGCGCCAGCAGCCTGAGGAACACTGAAGCTTTCTTT.

V and J are TRBV28 and TRBJ2-3; 12 nucleotides match TRBD2. This CDR3 has 16 residues. Germline CDR1 reads MDHEN; CDR2 reads SYDVKM. V shed 3 bases, J shed 2 bases, and the junction held 3 bases outside the gene matches. The CDR3 spells CASSFGLAGLTDTQYF. In nucleotides, the CDR3 is TGTGCCAGCAGTTTCGGACTAGCGGGACTCACAGATACGCAGTATTTT. Supplemented by reference TRBV28 and TRBJ2-3, the full variable domain reads DVKVTQSSRYLVKRTGEKVFLECVQDMDHENMFWYRQDPGLGLRLIYFSYDVKMKEKGDIPEGYSVSREKKERFSLILESASTNQTSMYLCASSFGLAGLTDTQYFGPGTRLTVL.

J is TRBJ2-5 and V is TRBV11-2; tentatively, D is TRBD1 (5 bases). Trimming left V 4 bases short and J 5 bases short, with 17 bases between. Germline CDR1 SGHAT, CDR2 FQNNGV. This CDR3 comprises 15 residues. DNA for the CDR3: TGTGCCAGCAGCTCCCTACAGGAAAGAGAGGAGACCCAGTACTTC. This sequence encodes CASSSLQEREETQYF.

This chain joins TRBV4-1 and TRBJ2-7; 13 nucleotides match TRBD2. Per germline, CDR1 MGHRA and CDR2 YSYEKL. V gave up 4 bases and J gave up 0 bases; unmatched junction bases: 6. The CDR3 sequence is 17 residues long. DNA for the CDR3: TGCGCCAGCAGCCGAGGACTAGCGGGAGAAGTCTCCTACGAGCAGTACTTC. Its translation: CASSRGLAGEVSYEQYF.

The CDR3 protein is CASGQGGAYTEAFF. CDR3 sequence (DNA): TGTGCCAGCGGACAGGGGGGAGCGTACACTGAAGCTTTCTTT. This chain joins TRBV27 and TRBJ1-1; 10 bases fit TRBD1. Trimming took 8 bases from V and 3 from J; bases not matched to a gene: 6. The CDR3 is 14 residues long. Germline V gives CDR1 MNHEY, CDR2 SMNVEV (reference sequence).

The chain recombines TRBV4-3 with TRBJ2-3; a weak D match, TRBD2 (6 bases). The CDR3 runs to 13 residues. The V gene's germline CDR1 is LGHNA and CDR2 YSLEER. Trimming removed 5 bases from V and 5 bases from J, with 11 bases in between. CDR3: CASSSWGEDTQYF. In DNA, the CDR3 is TGCGCCAGCAGCTCCTGGGGGGAAGATACGCAGTATTTT.

This clone showed up just once. The V gene is TRBV19, the J gene TRBJ2-2; 8 nucleotides agree with TRBD1. In germline, CDR1 is LNHDA, CDR2 SQIVND (reference sequence). The CDR3 has 14 amino acids. V shed 2 bases, J shed 7 bases, and the junction held 3 bases outside the gene matches. The chain's CDR3 is CASSIQGAGGELFF. The CDR3 DNA sequence: TGTGCCAGTAGTATACAGGGGGCCGGCGGGGAGCTGTTTTTT.

Here the CDR3 reads CASSSRLGEETQYF. The CDR3, as DNA: TGTGCCAGCAGCTCCCGACTAGGGGAAGAGACCCAGTACTTC. The genes are TRBV7-6 and TRBJ2-5; D is possibly TRBD2 (6 bases). Trimming removed 4 bases from V and 3 bases from J, with 12 bases in between. This CDR3 has 14 amino acids. Looked up from germline, CDR1 is SGHVS and CDR2 is FNYEAQ.

V gene TRBV4-2 combines with J gene TRBJ2-5; 9 nucleotides line up with TRBD2. V trimming: 5 bases; J trimming: 1 base; junction bases outside the gene matches: 11. This CDR3 comprises 17 residues. The germline gives CDR1 LGHNA, CDR2 YNFKEQ. The DNA of the CDR3 is TGTGCCAGCAGCTATCTCGAAGCGGGAGGCTTCCAAGAGACCCAGTACTTC. Encoded protein: CASSYLEAGGFQETQYF.

This rearrangement joins TRBV27 to TRBJ2-2, with D unclear. The V end was cut by 2 bases, the J end by 5 bases, with 12 bases between. Germline V gene data show CDR1 as MNHEY and CDR2 as SMNVEV (reference sequence). The CDR3 is made up of 15 amino acids. The CDR3 DNA sequence: TGTGCCAGCAGTTTAGTAGTGAGTCGGACCGGGGAGCTGTTTTTT. Protein sequence: CASSLVVSRTGELFF.

The V and J genes are TRBV7-3 and TRBJ2-1, with 7 positions matching TRBD1. V lost 4 bases and J lost 7; bases outside the gene matches: 7. Germline lookup yields CDR1 SGHTA and CDR2 FQGTGA. The CDR3 loop spans 14 amino acids. CDR3 sequence: CASSSGGWRNEQFF. The CDR3 DNA reads TGTGCCAGCAGCTCAGGGGGTTGGCGGAATGAGCAGTTCTTC.

The rearrangement joins TRBV27 to TRBJ2-1; TRBD2 might be the D (5 bases). Germline V CDR1 and CDR2: MNHEY, SMNVEV (reference sequence). The V and J ends lost 4 bases and 9 bases respectively, with 13 bases between them. The CDR3 is made up of 13 amino acids. This CDR3 is CASSSVLGSEQFF. The CDR3 region has the DNA TGTGCCAGCAGTTCCGTCCTAGGGAGTGAGCAGTTCTTC.

V and J are TRBV27 and TRBJ2-1; TRBD1 matches at 8 bases. Germline V gives CDR1 MNHEY, CDR2 SMNVEV (reference sequence). The CDR3 has 15 residues. V was pared by 5 bases and J by 2 bases, with 5 bases of the junction left unmatched. This CDR3 reads CASSVRDRPYNEQFF. Written as DNA, the CDR3 is TGTGCCAGCAGTGTCCGGGACAGGCCCTACAATGAGCAGTTCTTC.

The rearrangement joins TRBV7-9 to TRBJ2-1; a possible D gene is TRBD1 (6 bases). There are 15 residues in the CDR3. The V gene lost 2 bases and the J gene lost 6 bases, with 14 bases spanning the gap. Germline values: CDR1 SEHNR, CDR2 FQNEAQ (reference sequence). CDR3: CASSLQGQYPNEQFF. The CDR3 nucleotides are TGTGCCAGCAGCTTACAAGGACAGTATCCCAATGAGCAGTTCTTC.

This chain uses TRBV30 with TRBJ2-1, with 12 bases lining up with TRBD2. There are 15 residues in the CDR3. Trimming took 2 bases from V and 8 from J; bases not matched to a gene: 7. In germline, CDR1 is GTSNPN, CDR2 SVGIG (reference sequence). The CDR3 DNA follows: TGTGCCTGGAGTCCGACTAGCGGGAGTATCGATGAGCAGTTCTTC. Translating gives CAWSPTSGSIDEQFF.

V is TRBV28 and J is TRBJ2-7, with TRBD2 identical over 14 bases. V shed 5 bases and J 1 base; nucleotides not matched to a gene: 13. This CDR3 has 19 residues. Germline V gene sequence: CDR1 MDHEN, CDR2 SYDVKM. CDR3 protein: CASSAAGLAGGTLSYEQYF. CDR3 DNA: TGTGCCAGCAGTGCTGCAGGACTAGCGGGAGGAACGCTATCCTACGAGCAGTACTTC.

The count of this clone is one. The gene calls are TRBV4-3 and TRBJ2-7, with 7 bases matching TRBD1. Germline trimming cut 1 base from V and 0 bases from J; bases unmatched to any gene: 3. Germline CDR1 is LGHNA and CDR2 is YSLEER. The CDR3 spans 15 residues. CDR3 sequence (DNA): TGCGCCAGCAGCCAAGGACAGGGAAGCTCCTACGAGCAGTACTTC. Translation: CASSQGQGSSYEQYF.

V is TRBV5-3 and J is TRBJ2-1; 8 bases align to TRBD2. TRBV5-3 is an open reading frame whose function is uncertain. V gave up 4 bases and J gave up 12 bases; unmatched junction bases: 9. The CDR3 length is 13 residues. The CDR3 DNA is TGTGCCAGAAGCAAGCTAGCGGGCGGGGGGCAGTTCTTC. Translating gives CARSKLAGGGQFF.

The chain has TRBV6-4 and TRBJ1-3; D unresolved. Germline V lookup: CDR1 MRHNA, CDR2 SNTAGT. The V gene lost 2 bases and the J gene lost 4 bases, with 12 bases spanning the gap. The CDR3 length is 15 residues. DNA of the CDR3: TGTGCCAGCAGTGACAGACCGGGAATGGGAAACACCATATATTTT. This codes for CASSDRPGMGNTIYF.

V usage is TRBV6-5 and J usage is TRBJ2-7; the D gene is possibly TRBD1 (5 bases). CDR1 MNHEY and CDR2 SVGAGI come from the germline V gene. V was pared by 0 bases and J by 2 bases, with 5 bases between. There are 13 residues in the CDR3. CDR3 residues: CASSYSGAYEQYF. In DNA form, the CDR3 reads TGTGCCAGCAGTTACTCAGGGGCCTACGAGCAGTACTTC.

This clone was observed once. The genes are TRBV29-1 and TRBJ2-2; D not resolved. Germline-derived CDR1 and CDR2 are SQVTM and ANQGSEA. The CDR3 spans 12 residues. Trimming stripped 4 bases from V and 2 bases from J, with 5 bases between. The CDR3 loop reads CSVAPNTGELFF. The CDR3 DNA is TGCAGCGTTGCTCCCAACACCGGGGAGCTGTTTTTT.

CDR3 in DNA: TGTGCCAGCAGCTTAGCGGAGAGACTAGCGGGAGGGGATCAGTTCTTC. It codes for CASSLAERLAGGDQFF. The chain carries TRBV7-6 and TRBJ2-1, with TRBD2 matching over 14 bases. Losses at the gene ends were 0 bases for V and 13 bases for J; bases not matched to a gene: 8. The CDR3 length is 16 residues. Germline assignment: CDR1 SGHVS and CDR2 FNYEAQ.

The rearrangement joins TRBV4-1 to TRBJ2-1, with TRBD2 identical over 7 bases. J gave up 9 bases and V 0 bases, and 5 bases lay outside the gene matches. Looked up from germline, CDR1 is MGHRA and CDR2 is YSYEKL. The CDR3 covers 14 residues. CDR3 sequence reads: CASSQDRGGSEQFF. CDR3 nucleotide sequence: TGCGCCAGCAGCCAAGATCGTGGCGGGAGTGAGCAGTTCTTC.

The V gene is TRBV12-5, the J gene TRBJ2-5; D not certain. Trimming took off 7 bases at V and 7 bases at J, with 22 bases between the two ends. The CDR3 is made up of 15 amino acids. CDR1 and CDR2 (germline): LGHNT, FRNRAP. Here the CDR3 DNA reads TGTGCTAGTGCCGACCCTTACAGTCCCGAGTGGACCCAGTACTTC. This encodes CASADPYSPEWTQYF.

The DNA for the CDR3 is TGTGCCAGCAGTGACACTAGCGGGAGGAACACCTACGAGCAGTACTTC. Amino acids: CASSDTSGRNTYEQYF. This chain links TRBV2 with TRBJ2-7; the match to TRBD2 covers 12 bases. J lost 2 bases, V lost 3 bases, and 5 bases had no gene match. This CDR3 contains 16 residues. Looked up from germline, CDR1 is SNHLY and CDR2 is FYNNEI.

CDR3 protein: CASSLTVNYEQYF. In DNA form, the CDR3 reads TGTGCCAGCAGCCTGACAGTTAACTACGAGCAGTACTTC. The genes are TRBV14 and TRBJ2-7; TRBD1 is a possible D gene (5 bases). The CDR3 extends over 13 amino acids. Germline CDR1 reads SGHDN; CDR2 reads FVKESK. The V end lost 4 bases, the J end lost 3 bases, and 10 bases lay between the germline ends.

The chain links TRBV27 to TRBJ1-1, with 7 positions matching TRBD1. V trimming: 4 bases; J trimming: 3 bases; junction bases outside the gene matches: 14. In germline, CDR1 is MNHEY, CDR2 SMNVEV (reference sequence). The CDR3 is 17 amino acids. The CDR3 is CASSSATGWVMDTEAFF. The CDR3 coding sequence is TGTGCCAGCAGTTCCGCGACAGGGTGGGTGATGGACACTGAAGCTTTCTTT.